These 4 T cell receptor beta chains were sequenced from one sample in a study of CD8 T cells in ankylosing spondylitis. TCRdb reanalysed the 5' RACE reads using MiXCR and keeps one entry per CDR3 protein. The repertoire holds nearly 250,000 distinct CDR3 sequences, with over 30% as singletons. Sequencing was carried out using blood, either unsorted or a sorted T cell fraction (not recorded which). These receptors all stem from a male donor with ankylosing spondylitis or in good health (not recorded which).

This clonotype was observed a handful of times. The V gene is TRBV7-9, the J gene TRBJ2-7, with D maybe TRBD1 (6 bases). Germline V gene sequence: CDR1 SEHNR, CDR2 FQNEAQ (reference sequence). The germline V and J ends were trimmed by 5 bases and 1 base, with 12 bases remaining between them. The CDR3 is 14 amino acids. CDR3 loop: CASSPRTGSYEQYF. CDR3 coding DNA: TGTGCCAGCAGCCCACGAACAGGGTCCTACGAGCAGTACTTC.

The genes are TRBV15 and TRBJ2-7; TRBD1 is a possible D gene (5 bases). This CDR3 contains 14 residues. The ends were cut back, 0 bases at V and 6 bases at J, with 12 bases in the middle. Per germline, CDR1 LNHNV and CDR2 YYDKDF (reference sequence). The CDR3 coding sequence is TGTGCCACCAGCAGAGAATCAACAGGCTCCGAGCAGTACTTC. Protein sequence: CATSRESTGSEQYF.

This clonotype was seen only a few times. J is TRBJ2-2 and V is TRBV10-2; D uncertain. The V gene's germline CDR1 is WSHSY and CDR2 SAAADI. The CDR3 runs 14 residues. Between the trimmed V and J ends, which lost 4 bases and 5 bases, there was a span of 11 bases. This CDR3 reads CASSGRLETGELFF. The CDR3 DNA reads TGCGCCAGCAGTGGGCGGCTGGAAACCGGGGAGCTGTTTTTT.

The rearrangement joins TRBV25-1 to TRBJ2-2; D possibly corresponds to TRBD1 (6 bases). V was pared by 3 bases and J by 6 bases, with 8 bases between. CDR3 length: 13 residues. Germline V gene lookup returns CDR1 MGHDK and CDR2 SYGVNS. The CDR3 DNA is TGTGCCAGCAGTGATCCAGGGGCCGGGGAGCTGTTTTTT. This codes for CASSDPGAGELFF.